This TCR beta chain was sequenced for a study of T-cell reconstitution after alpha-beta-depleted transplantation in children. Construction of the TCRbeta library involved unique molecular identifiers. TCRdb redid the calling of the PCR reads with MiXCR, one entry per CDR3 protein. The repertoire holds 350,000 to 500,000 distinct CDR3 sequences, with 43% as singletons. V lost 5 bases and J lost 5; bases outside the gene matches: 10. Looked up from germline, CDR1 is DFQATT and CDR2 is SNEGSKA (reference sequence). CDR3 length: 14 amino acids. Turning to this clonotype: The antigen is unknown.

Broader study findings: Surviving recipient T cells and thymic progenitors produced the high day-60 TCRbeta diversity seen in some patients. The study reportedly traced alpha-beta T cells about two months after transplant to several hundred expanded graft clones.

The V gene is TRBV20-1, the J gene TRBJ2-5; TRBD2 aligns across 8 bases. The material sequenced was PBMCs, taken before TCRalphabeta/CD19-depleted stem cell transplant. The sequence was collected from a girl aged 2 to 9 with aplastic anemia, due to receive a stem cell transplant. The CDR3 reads CSAPEGLVGETQYF. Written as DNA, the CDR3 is TGCAGTGCTCCGGAGGGACTAGTGGGGGAGACCCAGTACTTC.